This passage covers 5 T cell receptor beta chains from one sample sequenced in a study of T cells in Graves' hyperthyroidism and ophthalmopathy. RNA transcripts yielded amplified TCR beta CDR3 regions. First-round RT-PCR targeting the TCR CDR3 was performed with the HTBI primer set. Using its own MiXCR run on the multiplex PCR reads, TCRdb lists one record per CDR3 protein. The sample lists about 420,000 distinct CDR3 sequences, around 16% occurring once. The sample was blood. These receptors all come from a woman under 30 with Graves' hyperthyroidism.

This clonotype was observed a few times. The J gene is TRBJ1-5, the V gene TRBV13; TRBD1 aligns across 7 bases. This CDR3 is built from 14 residues. Trimming at V came to 4 bases and at J to 5 bases, leaving 5 bases not matched to a gene. From germline, CDR1 is PRHDT and CDR2 FYEKMQ (reference sequence). Here the CDR3 reads CASSSRGYDQPQHF. Written as DNA, the CDR3 is TGTGCCAGCAGCTCCAGGGGGTACGATCAGCCCCAGCATTTT.

This clonotype was found many times. This sequence joins TRBV20-1 and TRBJ2-5; D might be TRBD2 (7 bases). The CDR3 covers 14 residues. From germline, CDR1 is DFQATT and CDR2 SNEGSKA (reference sequence). Trimming removed 0 bases from V and 1 base from J, with 9 bases in between. The CDR3 bases are TGCAGTGCTAGAGATGGGGGGGCCCAAGAGACCCAGTACTTC. Translated, it gives CSARDGGAQETQYF.

The V and J genes are TRBV6-1 and TRBJ1-6; TRBD1 aligns across 8 bases. Per the germline V gene, CDR1 is MNHNS and CDR2 is SASEGT. The CDR3 extends over 15 amino acids. V lost 7 bases to trimming and J lost 7 bases; unmatched junction nucleotides: 9. The DNA for the CDR3 is TGTGCCAGCACCGCAGTCGGGACAGGAAATTCACCCCTCCACTTT. This gives the protein CASTAVGTGNSPLHF.

Only a few counts were recorded for this clonotype. The rearrangement links TRBV18 to TRBJ2-3; the match to TRBD2 covers 7 bases. The junction had 11 bases not matched to a gene; V was cut back by 2 bases and J by 3 bases. Germline loops: CDR1 KGHSH, CDR2 LQKENI. The CDR3 consists of 17 residues. The DNA of the CDR3 is TGTGCCAGCTCACCAAGATTAAGCGGGATTGGGACAGATACGCAGTATTTT. Its protein product is CASSPRLSGIGTDTQYF.

The chain recombines TRBV3-2 with TRBJ1-1; no check of the table's D call, TRBD1, against the DNA was made. TRBV3-2 is a known pseudogene. The length of the CDR3 is 19 residues. The CDR3 loop is CASNQGSKTVTGANTEAFF. CDR3 sequence (DNA): TGTGCCAGCAACCAAGGGTCCAAGACAGTGACAGGGGCAAACACTGAAGCTTTCTTT.